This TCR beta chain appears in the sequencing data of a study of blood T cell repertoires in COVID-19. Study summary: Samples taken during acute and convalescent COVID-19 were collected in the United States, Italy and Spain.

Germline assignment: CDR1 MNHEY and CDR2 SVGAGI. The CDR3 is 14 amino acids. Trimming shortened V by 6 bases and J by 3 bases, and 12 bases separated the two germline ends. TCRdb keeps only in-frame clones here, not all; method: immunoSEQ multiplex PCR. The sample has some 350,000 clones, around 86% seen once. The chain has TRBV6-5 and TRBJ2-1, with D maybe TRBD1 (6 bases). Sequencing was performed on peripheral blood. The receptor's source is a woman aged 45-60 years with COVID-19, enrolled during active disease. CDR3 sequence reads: CASRDWDNYNEQFF. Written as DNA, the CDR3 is TGTGCCAGCAGAGACTGGGACAACTACAATGAGCAGTTCTTC.